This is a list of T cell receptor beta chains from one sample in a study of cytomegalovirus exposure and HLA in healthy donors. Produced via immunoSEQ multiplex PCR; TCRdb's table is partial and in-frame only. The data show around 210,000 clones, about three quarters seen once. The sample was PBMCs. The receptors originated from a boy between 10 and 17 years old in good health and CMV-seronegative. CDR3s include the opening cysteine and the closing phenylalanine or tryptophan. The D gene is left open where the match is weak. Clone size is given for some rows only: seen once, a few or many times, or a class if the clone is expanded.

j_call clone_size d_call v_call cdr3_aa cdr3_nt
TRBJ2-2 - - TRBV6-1 CASSEYRNTGELFF TGTGCCAGCAGTGAATACAGAAACACCGGGGAGCTGTTTTTT
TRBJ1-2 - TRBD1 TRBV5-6 CASSSWPTGEEDGYTF TGTGCCAGCAGCTCCTGGCCCACAGGGGAGGAGGATGGCTACACCTTC
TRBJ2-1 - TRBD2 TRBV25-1 CASLGTSGSSYNEQFF TGTGCCAGCCTAGGGACTAGCGGGAGTTCCTACAATGAGCAGTTCTTC
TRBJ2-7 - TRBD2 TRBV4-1 CASSSGGFTYEQYF TGCGCCAGCAGCTCGGGGGGGTTTACCTACGAGCAGTACTTC
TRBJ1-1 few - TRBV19 CASSEQSNTEAFF TGTGCCAGTAGTGAACAGTCGAACACTGAAGCTTTCTTT
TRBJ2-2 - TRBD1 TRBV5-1 CASSAGDRDTGELFF TGCGCCAGCAGCGCAGGGGACAGGGACACCGGGGAGCTGTTTTTT
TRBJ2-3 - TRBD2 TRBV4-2 CASSQLLAPAFTDTQYF TGTGCCAGCAGCCAGCTACTAGCGCCAGCTTTCACAGATACGCAGTATTTT
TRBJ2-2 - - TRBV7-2 CASSPEGASAGELFF TGTGCCAGCAGCCCGGAGGGGGCTAGCGCCGGGGAGCTGTTTTTT
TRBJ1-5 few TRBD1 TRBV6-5 CASSRDRENQPQHF TGTGCCAGCAGCCGGGACAGGGAGAATCAGCCCCAGCATTTT
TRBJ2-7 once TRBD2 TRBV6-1 CASGKEREWGEQYF TGTGCCAGCGGGAAGGAGCGGGAGTGGGGCGAGCAGTACTTC
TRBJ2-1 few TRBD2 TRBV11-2 CASSVSGAAYNEQFF TGTGCCAGCAGTGTGAGCGGGGCGGCCTACAATGAGCAGTTCTTC
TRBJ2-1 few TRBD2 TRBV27 CASSLYLAGLNEQFF TGTGCCAGCAGTTTGTATCTAGCGGGACTGAATGAGCAGTTCTTC
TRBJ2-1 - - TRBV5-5 CASRQEVAEQFF TGTGCCAGCCGCCAGGAGGTTGCTGAGCAGTTCTTC
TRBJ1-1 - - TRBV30 CAWSVNGLVAFF TGTGCCTGGAGTGTAAACGGCCTAGTCGCTTTCTTT
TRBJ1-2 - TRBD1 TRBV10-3 CAISAGTVNYGYTF TGTGCCATCAGTGCCGGGACAGTCAACTATGGCTACACCTTC
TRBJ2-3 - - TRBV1 CTSSQEILGGALDTQYF TGCACCAGCAGCCAAGAAATCCTAGGGGGCGCCTTAGATACGCAGTATTTT
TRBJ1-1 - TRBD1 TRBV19 CASSMGRGTEAFF TGTGCCAGTAGTATGGGCAGGGGGACTGAAGCTTTCTTT
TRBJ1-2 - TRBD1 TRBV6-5 CASSYRQGYGYTF TGTGCCAGCAGTTACAGACAGGGCTATGGCTACACCTTC
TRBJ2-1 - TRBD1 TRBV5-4 CASSFDRGTYNEQFF TGTGCCAGCAGCTTTGACAGGGGGACCTACAATGAGCAGTTCTTC
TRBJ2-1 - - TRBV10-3 CAIRPGLSSYNEQFF TGTGCCATCAGGCCCGGTTTGAGCTCCTACAATGAGCAGTTCTTC
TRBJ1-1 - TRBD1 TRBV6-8 CASSYRDRGFTEAFF TGTGCCAGCAGTTACAGGGACAGGGGGTTCACTGAAGCTTTCTTT
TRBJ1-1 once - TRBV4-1 CASSKTETANTEAFF TGCGCCAGCAGCAAAACCGAGACAGCGAACACTGAAGCTTTCTTT
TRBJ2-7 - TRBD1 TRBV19 CASSIGGTAVLGQYF TGTGCCAGTAGTATAGGAGGGACAGCTGTCCTAGGGCAGTACTTC
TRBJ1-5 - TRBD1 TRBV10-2 CASSVDRGDNQPQHF TGCGCCAGCAGTGTCGACAGGGGGGACAATCAGCCCCAGCATTTT
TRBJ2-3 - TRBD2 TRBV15 CATSGGGGMGTDTQYF TGTGCCACCAGCGGGGGCGGGGGGATGGGCACAGATACGCAGTATTTT
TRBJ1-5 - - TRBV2 CASLSDRSNQPQHF TGTGCCAGCCTTTCGGACAGAAGCAATCAGCCCCAGCATTTT
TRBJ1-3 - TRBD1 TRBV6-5 CASSLDREGNTIYF TGTGCCAGCAGTCTCGACAGGGAGGGAAACACCATATATTTT
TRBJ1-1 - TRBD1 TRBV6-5 CASTPGGRGWRAFF TGTGCCAGCACCCCAGGGGGTAGGGGGTGGCGAGCTTTCTTT
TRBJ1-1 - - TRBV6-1 CASSEDLAVSAEAFF TGTGCCAGCAGTGAAGATTTGGCCGTAAGCGCTGAAGCTTTCTTT
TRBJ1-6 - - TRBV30 CAWCTSSYNSPLHF TGTGCCTGGTGTACCAGCTCCTATAATTCACCCCTCCACTTT
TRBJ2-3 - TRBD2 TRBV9 CASSATSGRTDTQYF TGTGCCAGCAGCGCGACTAGCGGACGCACAGATACGCAGTATTTT
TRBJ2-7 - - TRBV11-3 CASSFAGQPPYEQYF TGTGCCAGCAGCTTTGCGGGACAGCCCCCGTACGAGCAGTACTTC
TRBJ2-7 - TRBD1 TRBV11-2 CASSPGQVIGGYEQYF TGTGCCAGCAGCCCGGGACAGGTCATTGGAGGCTACGAGCAGTACTTC
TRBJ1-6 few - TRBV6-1 CASSVEQGDSPLHF TGTGCCAGCAGTGTAGAACAGGGAGATTCACCCCTCCACTTT
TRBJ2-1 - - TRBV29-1 CSVTDYGNQFF TGCAGCGTCACAGACTACGGGAATCAGTTCTTC
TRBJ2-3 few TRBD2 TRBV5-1 CASSFGSDGLADTQYF TGCGCCAGCAGCTTTGGGTCTGACGGACTAGCAGATACGCAGTATTTT